These T cell receptor beta chains were read from a single sample in a study of T cells in narcolepsy. Sequenced by immunoSEQ multiplex PCR; TCRdb stores in-frame clones only, minus some. The sample has about 13,000 clones, about 89% seen once. The sequenced material came from CD45RA- memory CD4+ T cells from PBMCs. The receptors here all came from a human donor with narcolepsy. The CDR3 runs from the conserved cysteine through the conserved F or W. D genes are given only for firm matches. Only some rows state a clone size, as once, few, many or a class for expanded clones.

j_call clone_size d_call v_call cdr3_nt cdr3_aa
TRBJ2-7 NA NA TRBV29-1 TGCAGCGTCCTTCGGGGGGAGCAGTACTTC CSVLRGEQYF
TRBJ1-5 NA NA TRBV27 TGTGCCAGCAGTTATCGCAGGGGCTCGAATCAGCCCCAGCATTTT CASSYRRGSNQPQHF
TRBJ1-2 few TRBD1 TRBV19 TGTGCCAGTAGTGGGCCCTCTGACAGGGTCCATGGCTACACCTTC CASSGPSDRVHGYTF
TRBJ1-1 NA NA TRBV6-6 TGTGCCAGCAGTTACTCGATCGTCACTACGAACACTGAAGCTTTCTTT CASSYSIVTTNTEAFF
TRBJ2-1 few NA TRBV10-3 TGTGCCATCAGTCCGGGTCTAAGGGGCAATGAGCAGTTCTTC CAISPGLRGNEQFF
TRBJ1-2 few NA TRBV6-4 TGTGCCAGCAGCTCGGAGGGTACGGCGCTCTTGGGTGGCTACACCTTC CASSSEGTALLGGYTF
TRBJ2-7 NA NA TRBV21-1 TGTGCCAGCATTAAGACTAGATCCTACGAGCAGTACTTC CASIKTRSYEQYF
TRBJ2-5 NA NA TRBV19 TGTGCCAGTAGTTCGGACAAGCAAGAGACCCAGTACTTC CASSSDKQETQYF
TRBJ2-5 NA NA TRBV5-1 TGCGCCAGCAGCTTGGCCGGGGGTCCGGGAGAGACCCAGTACTTC CASSLAGGPGETQYF
TRBJ1-1 NA NA TRBV15 TGTGCCACCAGCACAGGCCGGAACACTGAAGCTTTCTTT CATSTGRNTEAFF
TRBJ1-3 NA TRBD1 TRBV29-1 TGCAGCGCCGACACAGGGGCTGGAAACACCATATATTTT CSADTGAGNTIYF
TRBJ1-3 few NA TRBV5-4 TGTGCCAGCAGCTTGAGCCCTCAAAGAGGAAACACCATATATTTT CASSLSPQRGNTIYF
TRBJ2-2 NA NA TRBV5-5 TGTGCCAGCAGCTTGGCCTTTCGAGGGAACACCGGGGAGCTGTTTTTT CASSLAFRGNTGELFF
TRBJ2-3 NA TRBD2 TRBV5-1 TGCGCCAGCAGCTTTTTAGCGGGGAGCACAGATACGCAGTATTTT CASSFLAGSTDTQYF
TRBJ2-2 NA TRBD2 TRBV10-1 TGCGACAGTGATAAACCGGGACTAGAAGCCGGGGAGCTGTTTTTT CDSDKPGLEAGELFF
TRBJ1-2 NA TRBD1 TRBV30 TGTGCCTGGAGCGACGGACAGGATGGCTACACCTTC CAWSDGQDGYTF
TRBJ2-3 NA NA TRBV15 TGTGCCACCAGCAGTCGGCTAGCAGGCGGCACAGATACGCAGTATTTT CATSSRLAGGTDTQYF
TRBJ2-1 NA NA TRBV4-2 TGTGCCAGCAGCCAATGGGCGTTGAGCTCCTACAATGAGCAGTTCTTC CASSQWALSSYNEQFF
TRBJ2-1 NA TRBD2 TRBV5-1 TGCGCCAGCAGCTTGGAGACTAGCGGCTACAATGAGCAGTTCTTC CASSLETSGYNEQFF
TRBJ1-5 NA NA TRBV28 TGTGCCAGTTTCTCTAGCAATCAGCCCCAGCATTTT CASFSSNQPQHF
TRBJ1-2 NA TRBD1 TRBV2 TGTGCCAGCAAGGTGTATGGGGACAGCTATGGCTACACCTTC CASKVYGDSYGYTF
TRBJ2-5 NA NA TRBV5-4 TGTGCCAGCAGCTTGGTTTCCCACCCTAGTCCCCAGTACTTC CASSLVSHPSPQYF
TRBJ2-1 NA NA TRBV5-1 TGCGCCAGCAGCTCCAAGACTAGGAATGAGCAGTTCTTC CASSSKTRNEQFF
TRBJ2-7 NA NA TRBV6-1 TGTGCCAGCTCAACAGGGTTGGACTCCTACGAGCAGTACTTC CASSTGLDSYEQYF
TRBJ1-4 NA TRBD1 TRBV15 TGTGCCACCAGAATAGGGGGCGGAAGGGGGGATGAAAAACTGTTTTTT CATRIGGGRGDEKLFF
TRBJ1-4 few NA TRBV14 TGTGCCAGCAGCCCTTTGGAGATAAATGAAAAACTGTTTTTT CASSPLEINEKLFF
TRBJ1-3 few TRBD1 TRBV2 TGTGCCAGCAGGACAGGGGTCTTCTCTGGAAACACCATATATTTT CASRTGVFSGNTIYF
TRBJ2-7 NA NA TRBV5-1 TGCGCCAGCAGCTTGGAACCTAGAACCTACGAGCAGTACTTC CASSLEPRTYEQYF
TRBJ2-7 once NA TRBV7-2 TGTGCCAGCAGCTTAAGAGGGGGTACCGAGCAGTACTTC CASSLRGGTEQYF
TRBJ2-5 NA TRBD2 TRBV5-4 TGTGCCAGCAGCCCAAGACTAGCGGGAGGGCAAGAGACCCAGTACTTC CASSPRLAGGQETQYF
TRBJ2-1 once TRBD2 TRBV11-2 TGTGCCAGCAGCTTAGACGGTAGCGGGGCCGCGAAGCAGTTCTTC CASSLDGSGAAKQFF
TRBJ2-3 NA NA TRBV29-1 TGCAGCGTTGCGTCAATGAGAGACACCAGCACAGATACGCAGTATTTT CSVASMRDTSTDTQYF
TRBJ1-3 NA NA TRBV2 TGTGCCAGCAGTGTCCGTGGCCGCTCTGGAAACACCATATATTTT CASSVRGRSGNTIYF
TRBJ2-5 NA TRBD2 TRBV2 TGTGCCAGCCGAGCGGCTAGCGGGAGCCCAAAGTCGACCCAGTACTTC CASRAASGSPKSTQYF
TRBJ1-1 NA NA TRBV29-1 TGCAGCGTTGAAGGACAGGAGAACACTGAAGCTTTCTTT CSVEGQENTEAFF
TRBJ1-1 NA TRBD1 TRBV19 TGTGCCAGTAGCGACTGGACAGGGGGCCTGGACACTGAAGCTTTCTTT CASSDWTGGLDTEAFF
TRBJ2-7 NA TRBD1 TRBV9 TGTGCCAGCAGCGTATCTGGGACAGGGGGATTTTCCTACGAGCAGTACTTC CASSVSGTGGFSYEQYF
TRBJ1-1 NA TRBD1 TRBV19 TGTGCCAGTACTGACAGGGGGCGACGGGATGCTTTCTTT CASTDRGRRDAFF
TRBJ2-7 NA NA TRBV7-2 TGTGCCAGCAGCCCAACGGGGTACTACGAGCAGTACTTC CASSPTGYYEQYF
TRBJ2-3 NA TRBD2 TRBV5-8 TGTGCCAGCAGCTGGAAGGGACTAGCGAACACAGATACGCAGTATTTT CASSWKGLANTDTQYF
TRBJ2-5 once TRBD2 TRBV7-9 TGTGCCAGCAGCTTAGTTAGCGGGAGGGTCGGGGAGACCCAGTACTTC CASSLVSGRVGETQYF
TRBJ2-7 NA TRBD1 TRBV7-8 TGTGCCAGCTTAGGGGGGGGGACAGGGGGCTTCAACGAGCAGTACTTC CASLGGGTGGFNEQYF
TRBJ2-1 NA NA TRBV20-1 TGCAGTGCCGGGTGGGGGCATGAGCAGTTCTTC CSAGWGHEQFF
TRBJ2-4 NA TRBD2 TRBV5-1 TGCGCCAGCAGCTTGGTTACTAGCGGGGAAAACATTCAGTACTTC CASSLVTSGENIQYF
TRBJ2-7 NA TRBD2 TRBV18 TGTGCCAGCTCACCCTCCGGGACTACCTACGAGCAGTACTTC CASSPSGTTYEQYF
TRBJ2-7 NA NA TRBV7-3 TGTGCCAGCAGCTTAACGGGCGACACTAGCTTATACTTC CASSLTGDTSLYF
TRBJ2-3 NA TRBD2 TRBV5-1 TGCGCCAGCAGGCTAGCGGGAGGGCCCTCAGAAGATACGCAGTATTTT CASRLAGGPSEDTQYF